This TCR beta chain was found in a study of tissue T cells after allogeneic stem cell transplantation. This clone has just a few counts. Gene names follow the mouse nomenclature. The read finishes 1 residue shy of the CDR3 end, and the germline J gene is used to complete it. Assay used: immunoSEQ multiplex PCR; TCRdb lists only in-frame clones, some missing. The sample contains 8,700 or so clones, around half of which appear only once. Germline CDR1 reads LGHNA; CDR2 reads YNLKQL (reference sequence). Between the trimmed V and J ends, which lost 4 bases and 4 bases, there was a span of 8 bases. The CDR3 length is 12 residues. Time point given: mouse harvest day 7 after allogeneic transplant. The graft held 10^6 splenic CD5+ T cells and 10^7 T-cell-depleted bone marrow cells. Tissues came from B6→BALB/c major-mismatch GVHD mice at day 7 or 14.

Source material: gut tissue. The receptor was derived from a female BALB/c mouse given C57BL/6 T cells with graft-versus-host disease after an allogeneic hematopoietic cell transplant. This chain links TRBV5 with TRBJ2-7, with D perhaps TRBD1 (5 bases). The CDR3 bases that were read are TGTGCCAGCAGCCCCCAGGGTTATGAACAGTAC. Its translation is CASSPQGYEQY. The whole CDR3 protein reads CASSPQGYEQYF.